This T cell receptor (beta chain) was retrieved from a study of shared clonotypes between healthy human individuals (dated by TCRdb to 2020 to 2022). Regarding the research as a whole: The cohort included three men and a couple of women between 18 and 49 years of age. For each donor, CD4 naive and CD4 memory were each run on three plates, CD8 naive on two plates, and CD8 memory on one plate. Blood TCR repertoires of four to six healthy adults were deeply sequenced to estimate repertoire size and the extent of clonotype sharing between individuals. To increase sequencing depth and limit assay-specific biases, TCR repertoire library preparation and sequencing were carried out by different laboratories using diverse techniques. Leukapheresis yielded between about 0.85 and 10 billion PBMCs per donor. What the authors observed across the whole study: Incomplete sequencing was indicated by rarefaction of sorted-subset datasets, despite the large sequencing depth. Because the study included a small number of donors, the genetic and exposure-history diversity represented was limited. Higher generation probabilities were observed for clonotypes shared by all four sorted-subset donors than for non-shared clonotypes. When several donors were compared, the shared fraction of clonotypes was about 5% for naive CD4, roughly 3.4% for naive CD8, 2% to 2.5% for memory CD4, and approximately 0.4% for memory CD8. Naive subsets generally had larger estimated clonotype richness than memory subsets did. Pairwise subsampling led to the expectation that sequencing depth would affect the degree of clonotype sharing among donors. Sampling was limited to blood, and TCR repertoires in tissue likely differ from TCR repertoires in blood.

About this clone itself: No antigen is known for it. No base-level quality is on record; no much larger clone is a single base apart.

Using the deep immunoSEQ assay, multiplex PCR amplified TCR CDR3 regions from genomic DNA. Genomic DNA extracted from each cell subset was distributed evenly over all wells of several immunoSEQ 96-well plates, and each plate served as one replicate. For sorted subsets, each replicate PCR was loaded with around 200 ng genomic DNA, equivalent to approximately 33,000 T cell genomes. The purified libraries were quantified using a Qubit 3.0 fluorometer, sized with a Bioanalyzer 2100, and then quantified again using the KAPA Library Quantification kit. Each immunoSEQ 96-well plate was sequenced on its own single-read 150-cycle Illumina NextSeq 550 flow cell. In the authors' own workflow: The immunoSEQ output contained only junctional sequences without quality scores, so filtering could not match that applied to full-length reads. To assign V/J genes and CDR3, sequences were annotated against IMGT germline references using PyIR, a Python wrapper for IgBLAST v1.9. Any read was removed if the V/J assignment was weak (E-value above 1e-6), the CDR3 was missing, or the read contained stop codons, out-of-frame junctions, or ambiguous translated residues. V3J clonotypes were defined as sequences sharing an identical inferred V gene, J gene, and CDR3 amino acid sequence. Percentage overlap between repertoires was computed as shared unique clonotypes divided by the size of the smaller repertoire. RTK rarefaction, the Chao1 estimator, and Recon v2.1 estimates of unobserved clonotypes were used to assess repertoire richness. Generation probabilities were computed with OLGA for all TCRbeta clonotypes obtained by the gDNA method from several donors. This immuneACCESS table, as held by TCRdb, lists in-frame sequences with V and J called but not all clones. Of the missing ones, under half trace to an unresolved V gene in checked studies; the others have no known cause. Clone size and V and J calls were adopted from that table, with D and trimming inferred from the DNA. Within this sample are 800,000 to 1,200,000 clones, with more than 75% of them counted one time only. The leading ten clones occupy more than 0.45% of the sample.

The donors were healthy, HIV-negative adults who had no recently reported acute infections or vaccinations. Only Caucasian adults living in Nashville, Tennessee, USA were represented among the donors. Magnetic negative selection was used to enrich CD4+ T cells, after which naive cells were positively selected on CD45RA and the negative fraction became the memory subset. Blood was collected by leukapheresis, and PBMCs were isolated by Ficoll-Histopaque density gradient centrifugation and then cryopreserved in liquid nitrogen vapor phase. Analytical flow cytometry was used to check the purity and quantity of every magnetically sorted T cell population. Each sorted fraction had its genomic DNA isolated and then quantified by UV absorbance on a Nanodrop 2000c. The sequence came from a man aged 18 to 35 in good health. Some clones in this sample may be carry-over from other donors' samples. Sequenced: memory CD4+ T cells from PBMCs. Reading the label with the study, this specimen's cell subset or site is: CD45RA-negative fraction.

The DNA sequence follows: TGTGCCAGCAGTTTAATAAGGGCAGATACGCAGTATTTT. Its product reads: CASSLIRADTQYF. This chain is built from TRBV27 and TRBJ2-3; the D gene lacks a confident call. At the junction V is shortened by 2 bases and J by 4 bases, with 7 bases in between. Spanning cysteine to phenylalanine, the CDR3 consists of 13 amino acids. Only the CDR3 DNA is retained, 39 bases long and in frame from the first base. CDR1 and CDR2, looked up from the germline V gene (reference sequence), are MNHEY and SMNVEV.